This T cell receptor (beta chain) was sequenced in a study of CD8+ T cells in alopecia areata. Across the study: The duration of tofacitinib was 6 to 18 months, with 6 months off drug afterward.

Study findings and constraints: Higher clonality and more expanded CD8+ clones appeared in lesional than normal scalp.

V was clipped by 2 bases and J by 6 bases, with 5 bases between them. Germline V gene lookup returns CDR1 KGHSH and CDR2 LQKENI. CDR3 length: 11 amino acids. RNA, once extracted, was reverse transcribed into cDNA for use as the sequencing template. The method was immunoSEQ multiplex PCR; TCRdb's version includes in-frame clones alone and lacks a portion of them. The data show 64,000 or so clones, more than 45% seen once. Indicated treatment: oral pan-JAK inhibitor, 5-10 mg twice daily. Punch biopsies of lesional scalp, plus peripheral blood, were taken from alopecia areata patients. Sorting from PBMCs produced CD4+ and CD8+ T cells. A note on this clone: Antigen specificity is unknown.

The receptor was isolated from a human donor with alopecia areata. The source material was CD8+ T cells sorted from blood, sampled at approximately week 36, from a patient treated with tofacitinib. The V call is TRBV18, the J call TRBJ2-7; D uncertain. The CDR3 coding sequence is TGTGCCAGCTCACCATCTGGCGAGCAGTACTTC. Its translation: CASSPSGEQYF.